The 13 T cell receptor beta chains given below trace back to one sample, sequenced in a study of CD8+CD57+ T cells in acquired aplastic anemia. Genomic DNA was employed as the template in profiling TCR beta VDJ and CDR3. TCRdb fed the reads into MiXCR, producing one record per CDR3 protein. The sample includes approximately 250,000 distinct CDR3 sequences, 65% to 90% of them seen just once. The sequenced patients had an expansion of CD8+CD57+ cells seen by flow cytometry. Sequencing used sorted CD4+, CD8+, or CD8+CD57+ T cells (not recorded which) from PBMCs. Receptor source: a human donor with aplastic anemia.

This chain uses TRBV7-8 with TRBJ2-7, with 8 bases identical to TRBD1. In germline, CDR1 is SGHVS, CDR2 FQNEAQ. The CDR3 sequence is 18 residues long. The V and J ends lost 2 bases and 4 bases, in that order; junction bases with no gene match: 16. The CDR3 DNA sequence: TGTGCCAGCAGCTTACATCGACAGGGGCCAACAGATACGTACGAGCAGTACGTC. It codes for CASSLHRQGPTDTYEQYV.

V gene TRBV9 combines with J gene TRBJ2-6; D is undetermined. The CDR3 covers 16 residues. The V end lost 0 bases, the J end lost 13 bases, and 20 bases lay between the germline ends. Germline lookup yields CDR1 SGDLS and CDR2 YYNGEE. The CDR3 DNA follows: TGTGCCAGCAGCGTAGGGTCGGGTACGCAGTACATTGTCCTGACTTTC. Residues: CASSVGSGTQYIVLTF.

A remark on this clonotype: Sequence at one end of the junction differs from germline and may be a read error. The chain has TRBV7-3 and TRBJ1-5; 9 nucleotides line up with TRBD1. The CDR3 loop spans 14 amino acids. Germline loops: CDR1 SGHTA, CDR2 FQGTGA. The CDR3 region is CASSGTGTYYNEQF. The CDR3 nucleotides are TGTGCCAGTAGTGGGACAGGGACTTATTACAACGAGCAGTTT.

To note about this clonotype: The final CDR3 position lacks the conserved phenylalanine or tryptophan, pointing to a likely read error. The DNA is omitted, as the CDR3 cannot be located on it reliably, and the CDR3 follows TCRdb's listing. Here the CDR3 reads CASSLGGSRIRSI. V usage is TRBV7-8 and J usage is TRBJ2-3; the table's D call, TRBD1, was not checked against the DNA. Per germline, CDR1 SGHVS and CDR2 FQNEAQ. Counting both end residues, the CDR3 totals 13 amino acids.

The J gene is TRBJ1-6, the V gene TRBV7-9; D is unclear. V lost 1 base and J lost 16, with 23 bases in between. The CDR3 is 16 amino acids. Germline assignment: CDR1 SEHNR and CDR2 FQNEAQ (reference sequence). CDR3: CASSLGPGEHYFGLHF. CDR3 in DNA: TGTGCCAGCAGCTTAGGGCCCGGGGAGCATTATTTTGGACTCCACTTT.

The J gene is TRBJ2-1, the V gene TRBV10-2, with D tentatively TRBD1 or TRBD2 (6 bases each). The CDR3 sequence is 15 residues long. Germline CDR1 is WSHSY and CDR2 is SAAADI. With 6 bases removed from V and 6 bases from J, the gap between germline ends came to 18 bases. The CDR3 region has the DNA TGCGCCAGCAGGGCCCGAGCGGAGGGGGGCAATGAGCAGTTCTTC. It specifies CASRARAEGGNEQFF.

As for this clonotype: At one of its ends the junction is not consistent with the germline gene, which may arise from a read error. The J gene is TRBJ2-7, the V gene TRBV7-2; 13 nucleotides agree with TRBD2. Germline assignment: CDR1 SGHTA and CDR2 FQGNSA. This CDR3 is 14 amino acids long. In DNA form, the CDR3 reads TGTGCCAGCAGCCTAGGGACTAGCGGGAACTTGGTAGACTTC. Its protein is CASSLGTSGNLVDF.

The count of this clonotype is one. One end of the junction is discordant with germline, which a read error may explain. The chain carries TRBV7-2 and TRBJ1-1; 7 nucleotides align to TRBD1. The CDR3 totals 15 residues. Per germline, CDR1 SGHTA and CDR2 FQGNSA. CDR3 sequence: CASSLDGTANTEAFF. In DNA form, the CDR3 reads TGTGCCAGCAGTTTAGATGGGACAGCGAACACTGAAGCTTTCTTT.

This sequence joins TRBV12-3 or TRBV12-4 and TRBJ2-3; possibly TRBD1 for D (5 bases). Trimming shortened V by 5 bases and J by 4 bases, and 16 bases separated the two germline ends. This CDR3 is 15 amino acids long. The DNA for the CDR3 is TGTGCCAGCAGTGAACAGCAGGGTGCCGCAGATACGCAGTATTTT. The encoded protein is CASSEQQGAADTQYF.

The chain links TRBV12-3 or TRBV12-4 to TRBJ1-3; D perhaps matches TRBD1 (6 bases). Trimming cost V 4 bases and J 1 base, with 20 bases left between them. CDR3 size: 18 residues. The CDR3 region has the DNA TGTGCCAGCAGTTCCCGCCGACAGGTCCGAAGGTCTGGAAACACCATATATTTT. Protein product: CASSSRRQVRRSGNTIYF.

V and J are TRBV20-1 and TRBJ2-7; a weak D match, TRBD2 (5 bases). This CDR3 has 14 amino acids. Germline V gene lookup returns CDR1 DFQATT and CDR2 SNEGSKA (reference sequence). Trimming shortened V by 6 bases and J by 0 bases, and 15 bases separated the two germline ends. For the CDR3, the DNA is TGCAGTGCCAGTAGGGAGATCAGCTCCTACGAGCAGTACTTC. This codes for CSASREISSYEQYF.

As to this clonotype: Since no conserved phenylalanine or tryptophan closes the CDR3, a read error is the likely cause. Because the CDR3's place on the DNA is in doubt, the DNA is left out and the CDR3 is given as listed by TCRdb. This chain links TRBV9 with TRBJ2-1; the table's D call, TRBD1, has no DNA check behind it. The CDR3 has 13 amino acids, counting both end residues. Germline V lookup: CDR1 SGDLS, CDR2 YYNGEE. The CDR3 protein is CASSESGTGANVL.

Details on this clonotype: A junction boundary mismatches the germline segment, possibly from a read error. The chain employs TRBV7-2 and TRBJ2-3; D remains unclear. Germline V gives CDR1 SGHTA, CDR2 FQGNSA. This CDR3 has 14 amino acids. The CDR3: CASSRADGGDYEYF. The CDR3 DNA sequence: TGTGCCAGCAGCCGGGCGGATGGTGGTGATTATGAGTACTTT.